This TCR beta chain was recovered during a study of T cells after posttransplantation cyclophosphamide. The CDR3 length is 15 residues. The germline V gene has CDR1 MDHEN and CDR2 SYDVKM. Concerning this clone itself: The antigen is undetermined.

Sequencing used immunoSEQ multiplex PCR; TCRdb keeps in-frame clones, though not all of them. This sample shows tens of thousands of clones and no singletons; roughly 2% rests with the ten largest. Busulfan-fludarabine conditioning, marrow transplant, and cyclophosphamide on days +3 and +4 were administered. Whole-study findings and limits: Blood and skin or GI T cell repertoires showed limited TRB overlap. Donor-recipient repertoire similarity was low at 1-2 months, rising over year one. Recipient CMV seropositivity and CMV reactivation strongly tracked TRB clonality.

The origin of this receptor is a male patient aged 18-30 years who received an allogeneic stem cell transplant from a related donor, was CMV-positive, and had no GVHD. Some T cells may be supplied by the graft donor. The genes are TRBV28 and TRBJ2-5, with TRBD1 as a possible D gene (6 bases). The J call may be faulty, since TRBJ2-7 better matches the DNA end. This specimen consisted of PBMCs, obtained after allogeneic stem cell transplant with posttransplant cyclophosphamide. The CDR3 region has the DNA TGTGCCAGCAGTTCAACTGACAGGTTCTCCTACGAGCAGTACTTC. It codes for CASSSTDRFSYEQYF.